This T cell receptor beta chain was recorded in a study of OX40 agonist ivuxolimab in advanced cancers. Study at large: Ivuxolimab is an agonistic anti-OX40 (CD134) antibody, and patients were treated with it. Checkpoint inhibitors had been given previously to about 40% of patients.

Repertoires were generated with immunoSEQ multiplex PCR, while TCRdb's copy carries only in-frame clones and drops some. The repertoire holds fewer than 25,000 clones, approximately 88% seen once, with about 36% in the top ten. Blood specimens came from baseline, cycle 4 day 1, and cycle 7 day 1. The CDR3 contains 15 residues. The V and J ends lost 5 bases and 7 bases respectively, with 18 bases between them. The germline V gene has CDR1 SEHNR and CDR2 FQNEAQ (reference sequence). This receptor was taken from an adult with an advanced solid tumor such as melanoma, head and neck, liver or kidney cancer. The sequencing here drew on CD4+ or CD8+ T cells sorted from blood, taken in a trial of the OX40 agonist ivuxolimab. This chain uses TRBV7-9 with TRBJ2-1, with a possible D match to TRBD2 (5 bases). CDR3 nucleotides: TGTGCCAGCAGCCCCCGTGTAGCGAGCAAGAATGAGCAGTTCTTC. As protein: CASSPRVASKNEQFF. The entire variable domain, with the rest obtained from reference TRBV7-9 and TRBJ2-1, is as follows: DTGVSQNPRHKITKRGQNVTFRCDPISEHNRLYWYRQTLGQGPEFLTYFQNEAQLEKSRLLSDRFSAERPKGSFSTLEIQRTEQGDSAMYLCASSPRVASKNEQFFGPGTRLTVL.